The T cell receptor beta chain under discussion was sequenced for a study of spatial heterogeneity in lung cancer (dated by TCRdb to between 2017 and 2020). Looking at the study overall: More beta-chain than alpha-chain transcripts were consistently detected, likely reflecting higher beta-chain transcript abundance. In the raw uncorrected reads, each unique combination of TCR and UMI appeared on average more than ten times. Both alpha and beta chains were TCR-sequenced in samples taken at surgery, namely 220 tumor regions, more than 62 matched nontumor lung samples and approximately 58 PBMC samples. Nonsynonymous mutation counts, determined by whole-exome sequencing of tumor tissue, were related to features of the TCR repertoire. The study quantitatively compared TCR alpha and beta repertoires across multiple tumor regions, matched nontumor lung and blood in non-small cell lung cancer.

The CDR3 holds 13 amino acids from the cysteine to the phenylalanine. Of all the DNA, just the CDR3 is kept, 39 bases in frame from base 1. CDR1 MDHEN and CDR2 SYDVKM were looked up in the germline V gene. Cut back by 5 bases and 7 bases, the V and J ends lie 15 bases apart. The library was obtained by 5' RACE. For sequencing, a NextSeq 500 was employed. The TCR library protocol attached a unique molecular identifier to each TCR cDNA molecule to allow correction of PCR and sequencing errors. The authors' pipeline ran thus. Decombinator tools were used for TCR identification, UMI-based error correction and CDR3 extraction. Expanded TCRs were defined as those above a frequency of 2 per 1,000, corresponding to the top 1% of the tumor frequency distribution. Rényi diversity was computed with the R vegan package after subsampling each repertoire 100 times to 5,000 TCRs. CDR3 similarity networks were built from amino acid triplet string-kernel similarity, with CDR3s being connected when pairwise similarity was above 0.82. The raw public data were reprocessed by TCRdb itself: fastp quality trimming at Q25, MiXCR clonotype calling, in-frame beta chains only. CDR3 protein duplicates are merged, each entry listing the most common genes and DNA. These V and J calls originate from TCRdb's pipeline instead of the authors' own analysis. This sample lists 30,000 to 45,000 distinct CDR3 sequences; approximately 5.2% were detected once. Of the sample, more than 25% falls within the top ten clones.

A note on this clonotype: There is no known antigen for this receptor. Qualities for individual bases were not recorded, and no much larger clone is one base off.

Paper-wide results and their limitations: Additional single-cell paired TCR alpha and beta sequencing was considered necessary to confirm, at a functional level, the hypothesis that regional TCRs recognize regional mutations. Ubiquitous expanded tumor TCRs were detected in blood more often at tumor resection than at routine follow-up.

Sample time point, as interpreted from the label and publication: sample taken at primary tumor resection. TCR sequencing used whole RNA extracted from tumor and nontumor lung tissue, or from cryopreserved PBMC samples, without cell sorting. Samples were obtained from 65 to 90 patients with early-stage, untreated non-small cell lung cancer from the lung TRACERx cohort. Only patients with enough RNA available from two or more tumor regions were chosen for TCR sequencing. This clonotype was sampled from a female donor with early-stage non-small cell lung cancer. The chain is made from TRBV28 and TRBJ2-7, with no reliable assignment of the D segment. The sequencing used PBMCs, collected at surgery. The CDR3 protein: CASSVARVWEQYF. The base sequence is TGTGCCAGCAGTGTAGCCCGGGTTTGGGAGCAGTACTTC.